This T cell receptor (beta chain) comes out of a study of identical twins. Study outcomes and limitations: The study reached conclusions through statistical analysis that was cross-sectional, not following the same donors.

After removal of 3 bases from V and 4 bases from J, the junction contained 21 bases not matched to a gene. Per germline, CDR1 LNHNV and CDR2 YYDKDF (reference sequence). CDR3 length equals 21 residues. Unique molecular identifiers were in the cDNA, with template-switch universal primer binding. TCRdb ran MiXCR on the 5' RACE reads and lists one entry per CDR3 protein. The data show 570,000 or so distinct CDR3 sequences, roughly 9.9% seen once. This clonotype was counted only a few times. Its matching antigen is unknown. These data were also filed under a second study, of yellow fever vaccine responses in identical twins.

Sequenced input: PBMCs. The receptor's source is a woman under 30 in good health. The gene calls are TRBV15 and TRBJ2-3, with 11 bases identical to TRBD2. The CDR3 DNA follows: TGTGCCACCAGCAGGAAACTTGGGACTAGCGGCGAGGGGGGTGGCGCAGATACGCAGTATTTT. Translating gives CATSRKLGTSGEGGGADTQYF.